The 19 T cell receptor beta chains below all came from one sample that was sequenced in a study of blood T cell repertoires in COVID-19. This table comes from immunoSEQ multiplex PCR, and its TCRdb copy is limited to in-frame clones, with some not included. The sample includes about 200,000 clones, roughly four fifths of them seen just once. Sequenced input: PBMCs or T cells enriched from blood (not recorded which). These receptor sequences come from a middle-aged man who had recovered from COVID-19.

The chain links TRBV7-8 to TRBJ1-5; 7 bases agree with TRBD1. The CDR3 contains 15 residues. CDR1 and CDR2 from the germline V gene are SGHVS and FQNEAQ. Germline trimming cut 4 bases from V and 5 bases from J; bases unmatched to any gene: 8. The CDR3 bases are TGTGCCAGCAGCTCCAGGACAGGAACTTATCAGCCCCAGCATTTT. This encodes CASSSRTGTYQPQHF. The whole variable domain, remainder taken from reference TRBV7-8 and TRBJ1-5, is GAGVSQSPRYKVAKRGQDVALRCDPISGHVSLFWYQQALGQGPEFLTYFQNEAQLDKSGLPSDRFFAERPEGSVSTLKIQRTQQEDSAVYLCASSSRTGTYQPQHFGDGTRLSIL.

This clone has only a few counts. This CDR3 is also generated by other DNA sequences in the sample. The chain recombines TRBV7-3 with TRBJ2-1, with a weak D call TRBD2 (6 bases). The CDR3 has 15 residues. Germline CDR1 SGHTA, CDR2 FQGTGA. V shed 0 bases and J shed 0 bases, with 6 bases lying between them. The CDR3 is CASSLTGGSYNEQFF. CDR3 DNA sequence: TGTGCCAGCAGCTTAACGGGGGGCTCCTACAATGAGCAGTTCTTC.

This clone was detected only once. The rearrangement joins TRBV5-4 to TRBJ2-1, with TRBD1 as a possible D gene (6 bases). V lost 3 bases, J lost 7 bases, and 17 bases lay in between. Per the germline V gene, CDR1 is SGHNT and CDR2 is YYREEE (reference sequence). This CDR3 has 15 residues. The CDR3 nucleotides read TGTGCCAGCAGCTCTATCAGGGGAGAAGGTAATGAGCAGTTCTTC. Translating it yields CASSSIRGEGNEQFF.

This chain uses TRBV7-3 with TRBJ2-4; D might be TRBD1 (5 bases). Germline CDR1 and CDR2: SGHTA and FQGTGA. Trimming removed 4 bases at V and 2 bases at J, with 21 bases between. The CDR3 has 18 residues. CDR3: CASSSSTGQGLSKNIQYF. The CDR3 DNA reads as TGTGCCAGCAGCTCGTCTACTGGGCAGGGCCTTTCCAAAAACATTCAGTACTTC.

In the case of this clone: Other DNA sequences in this sample translate to the same CDR3. CDR3 in DNA: TGTGCCAGCAGCCTATGGAGGGATCAGCCCCAGCATTTT. It is translated as CASSLWRDQPQHF. This rearrangement joins TRBV7-2 to TRBJ1-5; D is ambiguous. In germline, CDR1 is SGHTA, CDR2 FQGNSA. CDR3 length: 13 residues. V was shortened by 5 bases and J by 5 bases, with 10 bases between the two germline ends.

The chain recombines TRBV28 with TRBJ2-1; D possibly corresponds to TRBD2 (7 bases). CDR1 MDHEN and CDR2 SYDVKM come from the germline V gene. This CDR3 region has 18 residues. With 5 bases removed from V and 6 bases from J, the gap between germline ends came to 26 bases. The CDR3 region has the DNA TGTGCCAGCAGTGCCGTGGGGGGGCCCTCTTGGACCACCAATGAGCAGTTCTTC. This gives the protein CASSAVGGPSWTTNEQFF. Drawing the rest from reference TRBV28 and TRBJ2-1, the complete variable domain is DVKVTQSSRYLVKRTGEKVFLECVQDMDHENMFWYRQDPGLGLRLIYFSYDVKMKEKGDIPEGYSVSREKKERFSLILESASTNQTSMYLCASSAVGGPSWTTNEQFFGPGTRLTVL.

The rearrangement joins TRBV18 to TRBJ1-1, with D hard to call. CDR3 size: 14 residues. Trimming stripped 5 bases from V and 3 bases from J, with 13 bases between. The V gene's germline CDR1 is KGHSH and CDR2 LQKENI. Here the CDR3 DNA reads TGTGCCAGCTCAGAGTCCCAGCAGGACACTGAAGCTTTCTTT. Translation: CASSESQQDTEAFF.

V and J are TRBV6-4 and TRBJ1-6, with a possible D match to TRBD1 (5 bases). V dropped 5 bases and J dropped 7 bases, with 15 bases sitting between them. Per germline, CDR1 MRHNA and CDR2 SNTAGT. The CDR3 is made up of 15 amino acids. CDR3 nucleotide sequence: TGTGCCAGCAGTACAACTGGGGGAGGAAATTCACCCCTCCACTTT. This codes for CASSTTGGGNSPLHF.

The chain recombines TRBV18 with TRBJ1-1, with D unresolved. This CDR3 region has 13 residues. Trimming removed 3 bases from V and 1 base from J, with 6 bases in between. Germline assignment: CDR1 KGHSH and CDR2 LQKENI. The CDR3 loop reads CASSPAENTEAFF. The CDR3 DNA is TGTGCCAGCTCACCGGCAGAGAACACTGAAGCTTTCTTT.

The genes are TRBV10-3 and TRBJ1-6; D not certain. V shed 6 bases and J shed 14 bases, with 20 bases lying between them. Per the germline V gene, CDR1 is ENHRY and CDR2 is SYGVKD. CDR3 length: 14 amino acids. The CDR3 coding sequence is TGTGCCATCAGCGAAGTAGAACGGTTCCTAGCCCTCCACTTT. Protein: CAISEVERFLALHF.

The V gene is TRBV7-3, the J gene TRBJ1-1; the D gene is possibly TRBD1 (6 bases). The V end was cut by 5 bases, the J end by 5 bases, with 15 bases between. Germline V gene sequence: CDR1 SGHTA, CDR2 FQGTGA. This CDR3 comprises 14 residues. CDR3 region: CASSTTGRRTEAFF. The CDR3, as DNA: TGTGCCAGCAGCACTACAGGGAGACGGACTGAAGCTTTCTTT.

This clone came up a few times. The chain combines TRBV24-1 with TRBJ2-4; D is perhaps TRBD2 (6 bases). The CDR3 covers 18 residues. V was clipped by 2 bases and J by 3 bases, with 19 bases between them. Per germline, CDR1 KGHDR and CDR2 SFDVKD. The CDR3 sequence: CATSDSGGAGYGKNIQYF. CDR3 nucleotides: TGTGCCACCAGTGATTCCGGCGGGGCCGGGTATGGCAAAAACATTCAGTACTTC.

The chain uses TRBV27 and TRBJ1-6; tentative D call: TRBD1 (6 bases). Trimming took 10 bases from V and 10 from J, leaving 17 bases between them. This CDR3 is 13 amino acids long. Germline lookup yields CDR1 MNHEY and CDR2 SMNVEV (reference sequence). The DNA of the CDR3 is TGTGCCATCCCAGGGAGGGGGAGGTCACCCCTCCACTTT. Translation: CAIPGRGRSPLHF.

The chain is built from TRBV1 and TRBJ1-5; the table's D call, TRBD1, was not checked against the DNA. TRBV1 is tagged as a pseudogene. The CDR3 has 18 residues. The chain's CDR3 is CTSSPGTGGEECNQPQHF. The CDR3 nucleotides are TGCACCAGCAGCCCCGGGACAGGGGGCGAGGAATGCAATCAGCCCCAGCATTTT.

J is TRBJ2-5 and V is TRBV4-2; 9 bases fit TRBD1. The CDR3 is made up of 17 amino acids. The ends lost 0 bases at V and 2 bases at J; junction bases unmatched: 7. Germline CDR1 LGHNA, CDR2 YNFKEQ. CDR3 sequence (DNA): TGTGCCAGCAGCCAAGACGGACAGGGGCCGGGGCAAGAGACCCAGTACTTC. The encoded protein is CASSQDGQGPGQETQYF.

In DNA form, the CDR3 reads TGTGCCAGCACTAGAAGGCTAGCGGGAGATATGGCCGGGGAGCTGTTTTTT. Translation gives CASTRRLAGDMAGELFF. The rearrangement uses TRBV27 and TRBJ2-2; TRBD2 matches 10 bases. This CDR3 comprises 17 residues. V shed 7 bases, J shed 6 bases, and the junction held 14 bases outside the gene matches. Germline V gives CDR1 MNHEY, CDR2 SMNVEV (reference sequence).

The count of this clone is one. The V gene is TRBV10-3, the J gene TRBJ2-1; the D gene is possibly TRBD2 (5 bases). Germline V gene lookup returns CDR1 ENHRY and CDR2 SYGVKD. This CDR3 is built from 16 residues. V lost 2 bases, J lost 0 bases, and 11 bases lay in between. CDR3: CAISEPQRFSYNEQFF. The CDR3 coding sequence is TGTGCCATCAGTGAGCCCCAGCGGTTCTCCTACAATGAGCAGTTCTTC.

CDR3 amino acids: CASRVTGPSTDTQYF. The CDR3 coding sequence is TGTGCCAGCAGAGTGACAGGTCCGAGCACAGATACGCAGTATTTT. The V gene is TRBV28, the J gene TRBJ2-3; maybe TRBD1 (6 bases). Germline assignment: CDR1 MDHEN and CDR2 SYDVKM. The V gene lost 6 bases and the J gene lost 0 bases, with 13 bases spanning the gap. The CDR3 is 15 amino acids.

V usage is TRBV7-9 and J usage is TRBJ1-4; D ambiguous. Germline CDR1 SEHNR, CDR2 FQNEAQ (reference sequence). This CDR3 is 15 amino acids long. Trimming stripped 3 bases from V and 7 bases from J, with 15 bases between. Written as DNA, the CDR3 is TGTGCCAGCAGCTTTGGAGCTTCGGCCAGTGAAAAACTGTTTTTT. Residues: CASSFGASASEKLFF.